Presented here are 5 T cell receptor beta chains from one specimen sequenced in a study of Graves' ophthalmopathy and Graves' hyperthyroidism. TCR beta CDR3 regions were amplified from RNA transcripts. HTBI primers primed a first-round RT-PCR, and a second-round multiplex PCR followed. TCRdb fed the multiplex PCR reads into MiXCR, producing one record per CDR3 protein. The sample contains about 740,000 distinct CDR3 sequences, 35% to 50% of which appear only once. Sequencing used peripheral blood. The receptors shown here come from an adult man with Graves' ophthalmopathy.

This clonotype occurred many times. This chain connects TRBV13 to TRBJ1-1; D is possibly TRBD1 (5 bases). The V gene lost 3 bases and the J gene lost 8 bases, with 13 bases spanning the gap. Germline CDR1 PRHDT, CDR2 FYEKMQ (reference sequence). There are 13 residues in the CDR3. DNA for the CDR3: TGTGCCAGCAGCTTCCAGGGATTCGACGAAGCTTTCTTT. As protein: CASSFQGFDEAFF. Full variable domain (remainder filled in from reference TRBV13 and TRBJ1-1): AAGVIQSPRHLIKEKRETATLKCYPIPRHDTVYWYQQGPGQDPQFLISFYEKMQSDKGSIPDRFSAQQFSDYHSELNMSSLELGDSALYFCASSFQGFDEAFFGQGTRLTVV.

This clonotype was observed at least ten times. The V and J genes are TRBV2 and TRBJ1-1; 7 nucleotides match TRBD1. The CDR3 sequence is 13 residues long. CDR1 SNHLY and CDR2 FYNNEI come from the germline V gene. Trimming at V came to 6 bases and at J to 11 bases, leaving 12 bases not matched to a gene. CDR3 residues: CASRQTGSVRAFF. The CDR3 DNA reads TGTGCCAGCAGGCAGACAGGGAGCGTACGCGCTTTCTTT.

The gene calls are TRBV20-1 and TRBJ2-5; D is possibly TRBD2 (6 bases). Germline-derived CDR1 and CDR2 are DFQATT and SNEGSKA (reference sequence). V dropped 6 bases and J dropped 1 base, with 12 bases sitting between them. There are 13 residues in the CDR3. The CDR3 loop reads CSANRDSQETQYF. CDR3 sequence (DNA): TGCAGTGCAAACCGGGACTCCCAAGAGACCCAGTACTTC.

The chain has TRBV25-1 and TRBJ1-2; possible D gene TRBD1, 5 bases. Trimming cost V 5 bases and J 4 bases, with 20 bases left between them. Germline V gene sequence: CDR1 MGHDK, CDR2 SYGVNS. The CDR3 totals 16 residues. The CDR3 DNA is TGTGCCAGCAGTTTATCGGGGGACGCTTATTCCTATGGCTACACCTTC. Translating gives CASSLSGDAYSYGYTF.

At least ten counts were recorded for this clonotype. The rearrangement links TRBV7-2 to TRBJ1-1; TRBD1 might be the D (5 bases). From germline, CDR1 is SGHTA and CDR2 FQGNSA. The CDR3 has 13 residues. V lost 2 bases to trimming and J lost 7 bases, with 11 bases between them. The CDR3 loop reads CASSLRGTGEAFF. The CDR3 nucleotides read TGTGCCAGCAGCTTAAGGGGAACGGGTGAAGCTTTCTTT.